The rows below give T cell receptor beta chains drawn from one sample of a study of blood T cell repertoires in COVID-19. Repertoires were generated with immunoSEQ multiplex PCR, while TCRdb's copy carries only in-frame clones and drops some. Of fewer than 500,000 clones in the sample, roughly nine tenths were seen once. Sequencing was performed on PBMCs or T cells enriched from blood (not recorded which). The receptors stem from a young woman who had recovered from COVID-19. Both conserved end residues are part of each CDR3. The order of the fields is V gene, J gene, D gene, clone size, CDR3 DNA, CDR3 protein. The D gene is left open where the match is weak. Expanded clones are given a class, and other clones once, few, many or no size at all.

TRBV7-6,TRBJ2-5,TRBD2,.,TGTGCCAGCAGCTTAGCAGGAACTAGCGGGGGTCAGGAGACCCAGTACTTC,CASSLAGTSGGQETQYF
TRBV28,TRBJ1-5,TRBD1,.,TGTGCCAGCAGCTCTACAGGGGACGGCAATCAGCCCCAGCATTTT,CASSSTGDGNQPQHF
TRBV2,TRBJ1-1,.,once,TGTGCCAGCAGTGCTGGGGCTTTTAATGAAGCTTTCTTT,CASSAGAFNEAFF
TRBV12-5,TRBJ1-1,TRBD1,few,TGTGCTAGTGGATCTGGCACCTGGACGGGACAGACCAACACTGAAGCTTTCTTT,CASGSGTWTGQTNTEAFF
TRBV27,TRBJ2-7,.,.,TGTGCCAGCAGTACAGGTCACGAGCAGTACTTC,CASSTGHEQYF
TRBV15,TRBJ1-2,.,.,TGTGCCACCAGCAAAGAACTGGGGGAGGGTAATGGCTACACCTTC,CATSKELGEGNGYTF
TRBV7-8,TRBJ2-2,TRBD2,.,TGTGCCAGCAGCCGAACTAGCGGGGGGGTCGGCGGGGAGCTGTTTTTT,CASSRTSGGVGGELFF
TRBV5-8,TRBJ2-3,.,few,TGTGCCAGCACTGGGACACTTAGCACAGATACGCAGTATTTT,CASTGTLSTDTQYF
TRBV3-1/TRBV3-2,TRBJ2-1,TRBD2,once,TGTGCCAGCAGCCAAGAATTGGGACTAGCGGGGGCTGAGCAGTTCTTC,CASSQELGLAGAEQFF
TRBV2,TRBJ1-2,.,.,TGTGCCAGCAGTTCCACAGGATACATTGGCTACACCTTC,CASSSTGYIGYTF
TRBV10-3,TRBJ1-1,.,few,TGTGCCATCACGGGAGGGGCGAACACTGAAGCTTTCTTT,CAITGGANTEAFF
TRBV5-1,TRBJ1-5,.,.,TGCGCCAGCAGCTTGGACGGGGGGCCCTATAGCAATCAGCCCCAGCATTTT,CASSLDGGPYSNQPQHF
TRBV11-2,TRBJ1-2,TRBD1,many,TGTGCCAGCAGCTTTGACAGGGGCAATGGCTACACCTTC,CASSFDRGNGYTF
TRBV2,TRBJ1-1,TRBD1,.,TGTGCCAGCAGCGTGTCCCGGGACAGGGGCTGGGCTTTCTTT,CASSVSRDRGWAFF
TRBV5-1,TRBJ1-2,.,.,TGCGCCAGCAGCTCCAGTCCGGACAGAGCTAACTATGGCTACACCTTC,CASSSSPDRANYGYTF
TRBV30,TRBJ2-1,.,once,TGTGCCTGGTATAGGACTACTATCAACTACAATGAGCAGTTCTTC,CAWYRTTINYNEQFF
TRBV24-1,TRBJ2-3,TRBD1,.,TGTGCCACCAGTGATTTGGGACAGGGAGGTTCAGATACGCAGTATTTT,CATSDLGQGGSDTQYF
TRBV7-3,TRBJ2-3,.,.,TGTGCCAGCAGCTTAACCCGAGGGGATACGCAGTATTTT,CASSLTRGDTQYF
TRBV4-1,TRBJ1-3,.,.,TGCGCCAGCAGCGCCCGACAGGCGCTCTCTGGAAACACCATATATTTT,CASSARQALSGNTIYF
TRBV2,TRBJ1-6,.,.,TGTGCCAGCAGTCCGACAACACAGAATAACCTCCACTTT,CASSPTTQNNLHF
TRBV9,TRBJ2-2,.,.,TGTGCCAGCAGCGTAGAGGCAGGGGAGAACACCGGGGAGCTGTTTTTT,CASSVEAGENTGELFF
TRBV2,TRBJ2-7,TRBD2,.,TGTGCCAGCAGTGATGCTCAGGGAGGGTCCTACGAGCAGTACTTC,CASSDAQGGSYEQYF
TRBV5-1,TRBJ1-6,TRBD1,.,TGCGCCAGCAGCGCGACCGGGACAGAACCTTCACCCCTCCACTTT,CASSATGTEPSPLHF
TRBV5-1,TRBJ2-7,.,few,TGCGCCAGCACCATAGGTCCGGGTACCTCCTACGAGCAGTACTTC,CASTIGPGTSYEQYF
TRBV7-9,TRBJ1-2,TRBD1,.,TGTGCCAGCAGCCTACAGGGGATCGGCTACACCTTC,CASSLQGIGYTF
TRBV2,TRBJ1-5,.,.,TGTGCCAGCAGTGATATGGAGTATAGCAATCAGCCCCAGCATTTT,CASSDMEYSNQPQHF
TRBV24-1,TRBJ2-3,.,once,TGTGCCACCAGTGATTCCTGGCAGATAAGCACAGATACGCAGTATTTT,CATSDSWQISTDTQYF
TRBV10-3,TRBJ1-2,TRBD1,once,TGTGCCATCAGTGGAGTCCTAGGACAGGGATTAGGAGGCTACACCTTC,CAISGVLGQGLGGYTF
TRBV7-9,TRBJ1-3,.,.,TGTGCCAGCGAGCTACAACAGGCCTCGCGGGGAAACACCATATATTTT,CASELQQASRGNTIYF
TRBV14,TRBJ1-2,.,.,TGTGCCAGCAGCGGCCGTTCAGGGTACGGCTACACCTTC,CASSGRSGYGYTF
TRBV2,TRBJ1-2,TRBD1,.,TGTGCCAGCAGCCCCATGACAGGGGACTATGGCTACACCTTC,CASSPMTGDYGYTF
TRBV4-1,TRBJ2-3,.,.,TGCGCCAGCAGCCGGGTCCCCGGGGGTCCAGATACGCAGTATTTT,CASSRVPGGPDTQYF
TRBV6-6,TRBJ2-1,.,.,TGTGCCAGCAGTTACTCGAGGGTTTACAATGAGCAGTTCTTC,CASSYSRVYNEQFF
TRBV4-1,TRBJ1-4,TRBD1,.,TGCGCCAGCAGCCAAGATGAGGGACAGGGCGTAACTGCAACTAATGAAAAACTGTTTTTT,CASSQDEGQGVTATNEKLFF
TRBV12-5,TRBJ1-2,.,.,TGTGCTAGTGGTTTGGCGAAGGGGACTCTCTATGGCTACACCTTC,CASGLAKGTLYGYTF
TRBV7-9,TRBJ1-3,TRBD1,.,TGTGCCAGCAGCTTACAGGGGGACGGAAACACCATATATTTT,CASSLQGDGNTIYF
TRBV5-6,TRBJ2-3,.,once,TGTGCCAGCAGCTTATCGGGGGGCACAGATACGCAGTATTTT,CASSLSGGTDTQYF
TRBV5-3,TRBJ2-2,TRBD2,.,TGTGCCAGAAGCTGGGGAACGGGACTAGATATCACCGGGGAGCTGTTTTTT,CARSWGTGLDITGELFF
TRBV28,TRBJ2-7,.,.,TGTGCCAGCAGTTTACTCGGGGCAGGGGACTCCTACGAGCAGTACTTC,CASSLLGAGDSYEQYF
TRBV5-1,TRBJ1-1,.,.,TGCGCCAGCAGCTTCGACGGGGGCACTGAAGCTTTCTTT,CASSFDGGTEAFF
TRBV30,TRBJ1-1,.,.,TGTGCCTGGAGCAGGGAGGCGAACACTGAAGCTTTCTTT,CAWSREANTEAFF
TRBV27,TRBJ1-5,TRBD1,many,TGTGCCAGCACTTGGACAGGTACGACCTATGAAGCACAGCCCCAGCATTTT,CASTWTGTTYEAQPQHF
TRBV5-8,TRBJ2-2,.,few,TGTGCCAGCAGCCCATGGCAGGGCAGTCCGACCACCGGGGAGCTGTTTTTT,CASSPWQGSPTTGELFF
TRBV19,TRBJ1-1,.,.,TGTGCCAGTAGTGCTGGACAGAACACTGAAGCTTTCTTT,CASSAGQNTEAFF
TRBV28,TRBJ1-5,.,.,TGTGCCAGCAGTTTAGTAGCAGATATTAGCAATCAGCCCCAGCATTTT,CASSLVADISNQPQHF
TRBV28,TRBJ1-2,.,.,TGTGCCAGCACCCCCGCGCCAGGGTTCTATGGCTACACCTTC,CASTPAPGFYGYTF
TRBV5-1,TRBJ2-3,.,.,TGCGCCAGCAGCTATAGACAGGACTCCCCGGATACGCAGTATTTT,CASSYRQDSPDTQYF
TRBV19,TRBJ2-3,TRBD1,once,TGTGCCAGTAAAAGACAGGGATACGTGGATACGCAGTATTTT,CASKRQGYVDTQYF